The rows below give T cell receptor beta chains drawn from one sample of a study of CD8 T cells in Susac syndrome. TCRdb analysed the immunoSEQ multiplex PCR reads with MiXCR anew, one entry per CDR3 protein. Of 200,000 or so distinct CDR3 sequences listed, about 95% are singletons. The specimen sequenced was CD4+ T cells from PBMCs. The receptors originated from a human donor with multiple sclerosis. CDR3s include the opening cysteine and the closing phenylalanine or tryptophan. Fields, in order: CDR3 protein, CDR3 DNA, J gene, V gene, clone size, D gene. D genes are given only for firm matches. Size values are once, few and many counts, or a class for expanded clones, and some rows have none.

CAWATGNYGYTF	TGTGCCTGGGCAACAGGGAACTATGGCTACACCTTC	TRBJ1-2	TRBV30	.	.
CSVVVVGDQPQHF	TGCAGCGTTGTAGTGGTAGGAGATCAGCCCCAGCATTTT	TRBJ1-5	TRBV29-1	.	.
CASSLRMGVDYGYTF	TGTGCCAGCAGCTTAAGAATGGGAGTCGACTATGGCTACACCTTC	TRBJ1-2	TRBV7-3	once	.
CASRVRASTDTQYF	TGTGCCAGTAGGGTCAGGGCTAGCACAGATACGCAGTATTTT	TRBJ2-3	TRBV19	.	.
CAWSVGSSDTQYF	TGTGCCTGGAGTGTAGGGTCCTCAGATACGCAGTATTTT	TRBJ2-3	TRBV30	.	.
CAWTASGNEQFF	TGTGCCTGGACGGCTAGCGGCAATGAGCAGTTCTTC	TRBJ2-1	TRBV30	.	TRBD2
CASSQSGTPRGTYNEQFF	TGCGCCAGCAGCCAATCGGGGACCCCCCGAGGGACCTACAATGAGCAGTTCTTC	TRBJ2-1	TRBV4-1	.	.
CASSPARAYNEQFF	TGTGCCAGCTCACCCGCCAGAGCCTACAATGAGCAGTTCTTC	TRBJ2-1	TRBV18	.	.
CASSPKTGGYEQYF	TGTGCCAGCTCACCCAAGACAGGGGGCTACGAGCAGTACTTC	TRBJ2-7	TRBV18	.	TRBD1
CASSLGGRRADTQYF	TGTGCCAGCAGCTTAGGCGGGAGGCGCGCAGATACGCAGTATTTT	TRBJ2-3	TRBV7-3	.	TRBD2
CAWSTGIEAFF	TGTGCCTGGAGTACAGGGATTGAAGCTTTCTTT	TRBJ1-1	TRBV30	.	.
CASSRDTRNIQYF	TGTGCCAGCAGCCGGGACACCCGTAACATTCAGTACTTC	TRBJ2-4	TRBV5-6	.	.
CASSRDERGYNEQFF	TGTGCCAGCAGCCGCGACGAGCGGGGCTACAATGAGCAGTTCTTC	TRBJ2-1	TRBV7-3	.	TRBD2
CASSPSTASYEQYF	TGTGCCAGCTCACCATCGACAGCCTCCTACGAGCAGTACTTC	TRBJ2-7	TRBV18	.	.
CAISEASAAQYF	TGTGCCATCAGTGAGGCATCCGCGGCCCAGTACTTC	TRBJ2-5	TRBV10-3	once	.
CASSQQRGGYDEQFF	TGCGCCAGCAGCCAACAGCGGGGGGGCTACGATGAGCAGTTCTTC	TRBJ2-1	TRBV4-1	.	TRBD2
CASSLLFPGLAEQFF	TGTGCCAGCAGTCTGCTGTTCCCGGGACTAGCGGAGCAGTTCTTC	TRBJ2-1	TRBV12-3/TRBV12-4	.	TRBD2
CASSIAGTSNHEQYF	TGTGCCAGCAGCATCGCCGGGACTAGCAACCACGAGCAGTACTTC	TRBJ2-7	TRBV5-4	.	TRBD2
CASSETGIGTDTQYF	TGTGCCAGCAGTGAAACAGGGATTGGCACAGATACGCAGTATTTT	TRBJ2-3	TRBV2	.	.
CASSQGLAGQPSTDTQYF	TGTGCCAGCAGCCAAGGGCTAGCGGGACAACCTAGCACAGATACGCAGTATTTT	TRBJ2-3	TRBV3-1	.	TRBD2
CACGQLSSYEQYF	TGTGCCTGTGGACAGTTAAGCTCCTACGAGCAGTACTTC	TRBJ2-7	TRBV30	.	.
CSARRQNQPQHF	TGCAGTGCTCGTCGACAGAATCAGCCCCAGCATTTT	TRBJ1-5	TRBV20-1	.	.